This T cell receptor (beta chain) was obtained from a study of tumor and adjacent non-tumor tissue in lung cancer. Three rounds of nested PCR, following a modified ARM-PCR protocol, produced the TCRbeta library. MiXCR was run by TCRdb on the multiplex PCR reads, yielding one entry per CDR3 protein. The repertoire holds about 110,000 distinct CDR3 sequences, with more than 70% as singletons. No cell sorting was done before RNA was extracted from the tissue. The CDR3 spans 17 residues. The germline CDR1 and CDR2 sequences are SGHAT and FQNNGV. Notes on this clonotype: A junction end diverges from the germline sequence, so it may reflect a read error.

The V gene is TRBV11-2, the J gene TRBJ2-2; D possibly uses TRBD1 or TRBD2 (6 bases each). The clonotype was recovered from an older woman with non-small cell lung cancer. The sample taken for sequencing was lung tumor tissue. CDR3 sequence reads: CASSSPRGRRNTGEQFF. The DNA for the CDR3 is TGTGCCAGCAGCTCTCCCCGGGGGCGGCGGAACACCGGGGAGCAGTTTTTT.